The entry below describes one T cell receptor (beta chain). Its antigen target is currently unknown. No much larger clone exists at a distance of one base, and base qualities are not known. Library creation used the immunoSEQ multiplex PCR assay. For the multiplex PCR, a mixture combining 60 forward primers for TCR Vbeta segments and 13 reverse primers for TCR Jbeta segments was used. Amplification of the CDR3 region of rearranged TCR beta genes was performed with a multiplex PCR assay on genomic DNA. On the Illumina HiSeq System, the amplified TCR beta libraries were sequenced as 87-base-pair reads. In the original analysis: In a later analysis, 80 million or so unique TCR beta chains were counted across the roughly 610 repertoires, and around 10 million of these chains were shared by at least two donors. Raw reads were error-corrected and collapsed into unique sequences by a nearest-neighbor algorithm in which closely related sequences were merged to remove PCR and sequencing errors. V, D and J gene segments were assigned by aligning CDR3 sequences to IMGT reference sequences. Each retained sequence needed at least a six-nucleotide match to both a V gene segment and a J gene segment. Rearrangements were classified as productive when the CDR3 lacked stop codons and remained in frame with V and J, and all other rearrangements were classified as non-productive. CDR3 was defined by IMGT convention, running from the second conserved V-encoded cysteine to the conserved J-encoded phenylalanine. Sequences without an unambiguous match to a single V gene segment were excluded from the earlier analysis of a few hundred of the donors. In an earlier analysis of 450 to 750 of the donors, a V segment was called functional when productive rearrangements were above 56.7%, and segregating when the standard deviation between donors exceeded 5%. A statistical classification framework was built for diagnosing cytomegalovirus status from the catalog of TCR beta chain sequences. In a later analysis, TCR nucleotide sequences were compared against IMGT/GENE-DB human TR gene sequences so that V and J genes could be assigned. Using the TCRdist pipeline, a later analysis assigned CDR3 sequences along with most-parsimonious VDJ recombination scenarios. A later analysis defined each TCR beta chain by its CDR3 amino acid sequence plus V-gene family, and excluded reads lacking a unique V-gene family. A later analysis removed roughly 590 highly shared, low-generation-probability nucleotide sequences to deal with suspected cross-contamination and a sequencing artifact. For each public chain, a later analysis derived a clonal expansion index from normalized ranks of inferred template counts within each repertoire. A later analysis computed generation probabilities with a VDJ recombination model fitted to out-of-frame rearrangements, and checked the results against IGoR. Hypergeometric tests were used in a later analysis to score TCR-TCR, TCR-HLA and TCR-CMV co-occurrence, with a repertoire-size bias correction applied to the TCR pairs. To estimate false discovery rates, a later analysis permuted the HLA or CMV assignments 20 times. A later analysis grouped co-occurring TCRs with DBSCAN, adding TCRdist sequence similarity when clustering within HLA-allele-positive subsets. Repertoires with fewer than 30,000 or more than 120,000 public chains, plus five repertoires with anomalous nucleotide sharing, were excluded from co-occurrence clustering. This is the immuneACCESS table as TCRdb keeps it, with only in-frame sequences that have V and J called. A part of the clones is gone; compared with another copy, unresolved V genes explain less than half, and the rest is unexplained. The V and J calls and clone size come from that table; D and trimming were worked out from the DNA. A total of roughly 170,000 clones appear in this sample, less than 85% of them only once. 4.8% of the sample belongs to the ten largest clones.

The cohort comprised some 730 healthy bone marrow donors. At the time of sampling, every cohort member was nominally healthy, though immune exposures that went unrecorded were likely present. The donor tested CMV seronegative, placing the donor among the 352 seronegative members of the cohort. Each donor provided a peripheral blood sample, and peripheral blood mononuclear cells were used for TCR beta sequencing. The Qiagen DNeasy Blood Extraction Kit was used to extract genomic DNA from the blood cell samples. The data are from a study of cytomegalovirus exposure and HLA in healthy donors (TCRdb year 2017). At the level of the whole study: In an earlier analysis of about 560 of the donors, about 260 Gb of sequence data and 100 million or so unique TCR beta sequences from roughly 200 million T cells were reported. Besides the first cohort of under 700 subjects, a separate validation cohort made up of 90 to 150 different subjects was used. Roughly 310 gigabases of sequencing data and approximately 93 million unique TCR sequences were included in an early release covering about 700 HLA-typed donors. About five DR-DQ haplotypes were treated as single units for association and clustering because of strong linkage in the cohort. An earlier analysis of fewer than 700 of the donors applied high-throughput TCR beta sequencing to assess whether each TCR beta V gene segment acted as functional or pseudogenic. Of the roughly 400 genotyped donors, 65% to 90% were placed in the genetic ancestry cluster associated with self-reported Caucasian donors. High-throughput TCR immunosequencing, statistical association of individual TCRs with disease status, and machine learning were combined to predict cytomegalovirus infection status. All discovery cohort repertoires had been generated using a single sequencing platform. On average, approximately 250,000 unique TCR beta nucleotide sequences were sequenced per donor among a few hundred genotyped donors of the cohort, with around 19% of those sequences being non-productive. A later genetic analysis used genome-wide SNP genotypes for about 60% of the roughly 700 donors, treating that subset as a discovery cohort. The study aimed to test whether cataloging public T cell receptors could reveal signatures of past pathogen exposure. To study patterns of TCR occurrence, a later analysis re-analyzed previously published TCR beta repertoires from 600 to 750 donors and added high-resolution HLA genotyping. Rather than drawing on any new phenotypic data, the later analysis identified candidate immune exposures from TCR beta sequences and the way those sequences occurred across donors. Alongside the repertoire data, information on donor age, sex, ethnicity and CMV serostatus was compiled. The study used immunosequencing to profile the T cell repertoires of approximately 650 subjects and linked those repertoires to cytomegalovirus serostatus. The number of donors typed differed by locus, with roughly 629-640 for A, B, C, DRB1 and DQB1, around 500 for DQA1, over 600 for DPA1, and around 430 for DPB1. Both class I and class II loci were covered by HLA typing, at four-digit resolution. Paper-wide results and their limitations: In an earlier analysis of some 550 of the donors, most TCR beta V segments were observed in productive rearrangements about 87% or about 30% of the time, broadly matching IMGT annotations. Most CMV-associated TCR beta chains appeared to be HLA-restricted in a later analysis, and the HLA associations seemed to be driven largely by CMV exposure. A later analysis reported that several top co-occurrence clusters appeared linked to parvovirus B19, influenza, CMV and Epstein-Barr virus. While some public TCRs were present in many individuals, most TCR sequences turned up only very rarely across donors. Strong co-occurrence of HLA alleles, especially DR and DQ, made assigning TCR associations to individual alleles difficult. Linkage disequilibrium might explain the correlated functional status among segregating V segments, but an unknown experimental factor could not be ruled out. A cluster of highly shared sequence variants was judged likely to represent a technical artifact of the sequencing pipeline. Cytomegalovirus status was reported to be diagnosed by the classifier with high specificity and sensitivity in both the original and validation cohorts. The earlier analysis of 587 of the donors excluded approximately 17 rarely observed V segments, including chromosome 9 orphons, because counts were too low. In a later analysis, TCR association rates were found to vary across HLA loci, with the most associated TCRs seen for DRB1 alleles and the fewest for HLA-C alleles. According to the authors, the approach could potentially be generalized to other disease states and immunological phenotypes. For the cohort, immune exposure information was limited to CMV serostatus. This cohort had only TCR beta chains sequenced, and the lack of alpha or paired-chain data limited which features could be detected. The study gave a list of some 150 TCR beta chains associated with cytomegalovirus. Roughly uniform sequencing depth across donors was assumed in presence/absence analyses, although this assumption may not hold. Because HLA typing was missing for some donors at each locus, association tests included only the typed subset. A further reported finding was that TCR beta sequences accurately predicted the HLA-A and HLA-B alleles for most subjects in the first cohort. A later genetic analysis associated a missense DCLRE1C variant with V-gene and J-gene trimming of TCR beta chains, and an independent cohort replicated the association. Compared with equally common non-associated chains, HLA-associated TCR beta chains in a later analysis were more clonally expanded and had lower generation probabilities. According to a later genetic analysis, donors in an Asian-associated ancestry cluster had fewer N-insertions in productive TCRs than the roughly 670-donor mean. At a false discovery rate of 0.05, a later analysis linked under 20,000 TCR beta sequences to specific HLA alleles. In vitro tests confirmed that a few of the cytomegalovirus-associated TCR beta chains recognize cytomegalovirus antigens.

The specimen sequenced was PBMCs. The clonotype was recovered from a man younger than 35 in good health and CMV-seronegative.

The CDR3 protein is CASSIPRTGITGELFF. At the DNA level, the sequence is TGTGCCAGTAGTATCCCGAGGACAGGGATCACCGGGGAGCTGTTTTTT. The sequence joins TRBV19 to TRBJ2-2, with 8 bases matching TRBD1. Measured from the cysteine to the phenylalanine, the CDR3 is 16 residues long. CDR3 DNA is the only sequence kept; it has 48 bases, read in frame from the first base. Clipping removes 3 bases from V and 4 bases from J, with 7 as the unmatched junction base count. The germline V gene (reference sequence) specifies LNHDA as CDR1 and SQIVND as CDR2. Extended through the reference TRBV19 and TRBJ2-2 proteins, this CDR3 yields the full variable domain: DGGITQSPKYLFRKEGQNVTLSCEQNLNHDAMYWYRQDPGQGLRLIYYSQIVNDFQKGDIAEGYSVSREKKESFPLTVTSAQKNPTAFYLCASSIPRTGITGELFFGEGSRLTVL.